The 19 T cell receptor beta chains listed next were all sequenced from one sample in a study of blood T cell repertoires in COVID-19. The protocol was immunoSEQ multiplex PCR, while the TCRdb copy is restricted to in-frame clones and leaves out a portion. The sample has a few hundred thousand clones; approximately 81% are singletons. The sample comprised peripheral blood. The receptors derive from a man aged 55 to 69 with acute or convalescent COVID-19.

The chain joins TRBV29-1 to TRBJ2-7; 9 bases map to TRBD1. Germline CDR1 and CDR2: SQVTM and ANQGSEA. With V trimmed by 6 bases and J by 4 bases, 4 bases remained unmatched. This CDR3 region has 12 residues. As DNA, the CDR3 is TGCAGCGTAACGGGACAGGGATACGAGCAGTACTTC. Encoded protein: CSVTGQGYEQYF.

CDR3 DNA sequence: TGTGCCAGCAGCTTAGTGGCTAGCTCGACCCGCAATGAGCAGTTCTTC. Translation: CASSLVASSTRNEQFF. The chain combines TRBV7-3 with TRBJ2-1; perhaps TRBD2 as D (5 bases). There are 16 residues in the CDR3. V was pared by 2 bases and J by 6 bases, with 17 bases between. In germline, CDR1 is SGHTA, CDR2 FQGTGA.

V usage is TRBV3-1 (or the pseudogene TRBV3-2) and J usage is TRBJ2-3, with 13 bases identical to TRBD2. The CDR3 has 16 amino acids. Per germline, CDR1 LGHDT and CDR2 YNNKEL (reference sequence). The ends lost 4 bases at V and 4 bases at J; junction bases unmatched: 5. The CDR3 loop is CASSPLAGGSADTQYF. In DNA, the CDR3 is TGTGCCAGCAGCCCACTAGCGGGGGGGTCCGCAGATACGCAGTATTTT.

The chain has TRBV10-2 and TRBJ1-1; perhaps TRBD1 as D (5 bases). Germline loops: CDR1 WSHSY, CDR2 SAAADI. Trimming stripped 11 bases from V and 5 bases from J, with 15 bases between. The CDR3 loop spans 12 amino acids. This chain's CDR3 is CASRGGGTEAFF. As DNA, the CDR3 is TGCGCCTCCCGAGGCGGGGGAACTGAAGCTTTCTTT.

The chain recombines TRBV13 with TRBJ2-7; TRBD1 matches at 7 bases. The CDR3 runs 15 residues. Trimming took 3 bases from V and 2 from J; bases not matched to a gene: 7. Germline CDR1 reads PRHDT; CDR2 reads FYEKMQ (reference sequence). The CDR3 sequence is CASSFKPGQTYEQYF. CDR3 coding DNA: TGTGCCAGCAGCTTTAAACCGGGACAGACCTACGAGCAGTACTTC.

The rearrangement links TRBV7-2 to TRBJ2-5; TRBD1 is a possible D gene (5 bases). CDR3 length equals 15 residues. V gave up 5 bases and J gave up 7 bases, with 20 bases separating them. The germline V gene encodes CDR1 SGHTA and CDR2 FQGNSA. The CDR3 DNA reads TGTGCCAGCAGCGCAAGTGTCCAGGGTTTCGCGACCCAGTACTTC. This gives the protein CASSASVQGFATQYF.

The rearrangement uses TRBV2 and TRBJ1-1; weak D call: TRBD1 (6 bases). The CDR3 has 13 amino acids. Germline V gene lookup returns CDR1 SNHLY and CDR2 FYNNEI. Deletions cut 4 bases from V and 6 bases from J, with 12 bases between. The CDR3 protein is CASSVTGSAEAFF. The CDR3 nucleotides read TGTGCCAGCAGTGTTACAGGGTCGGCTGAAGCTTTCTTT.

The chain is built from TRBV19 and TRBJ2-1; TRBD1 might be the D (5 bases). CDR1 is LNHDA, CDR2 SQIVND, per germline (reference sequence). Trimming left V 10 bases short and J 4 bases short, with 17 bases between. This CDR3 is 14 amino acids long. The CDR3 sequence: CATTFQGTYNEQFF. The CDR3 nucleotides read TGTGCCACCACATTCCAGGGAACATACAATGAGCAGTTCTTC.

The V gene is TRBV6-1, the J gene TRBJ1-2, with D perhaps matching TRBD1 (5 bases). V gave up 0 bases and J gave up 7 bases, with 15 bases separating them. CDR1 MNHNS and CDR2 SASEGT come from the germline V gene. The CDR3 has 15 amino acids. CDR3 DNA sequence: TGTGCCAGCAGTGAAGCGCATGAAGGGGTACGTGGCTACACCTTC. Translated: CASSEAHEGVRGYTF.

J is TRBJ1-1 and V is TRBV9; TRBD1 might be the D (6 bases). Looked up from germline, CDR1 is SGDLS and CDR2 is YYNGEE. This CDR3 is built from 17 residues. V lost 4 bases and J lost 4, with 23 bases in between. In DNA, the CDR3 is TGTGCCAGCAGCCGTAAGTCAGGGGCTGTTGTAACCACTGAAGCTTTCTTT. Its translation is CASSRKSGAVVTTEAFF.

The chain carries TRBV15 and TRBJ2-1; D is unclear. From germline, CDR1 is LNHNV and CDR2 YYDKDF (reference sequence). The CDR3 length is 13 residues. Trimming removed 0 bases from V and 10 bases from J, with 10 bases in between. CDR3 in amino acids: CATSRDRKREQFF. CDR3 DNA sequence: TGTGCCACCAGCAGAGATAGAAAGCGCGAGCAGTTCTTC.

The rearrangement links TRBV6-5 to TRBJ1-3, with D unclear. The CDR3 is 16 amino acids. The V gene's germline CDR1 is MNHEY and CDR2 SVGAGI. V lost 2 bases, J lost 2 bases, and 13 bases lay in between. The CDR3 DNA reads as TGTGCCAGCAGTTACGTGGTCGAGGCCGCTGGAAACACCATATATTTT. Encoded protein: CASSYVVEAAGNTIYF.

V gene TRBV27 combines with J gene TRBJ2-1, with TRBD2 matching 8 bases. Germline CDR1 is MNHEY and CDR2 is SMNVEV (reference sequence). V lost 3 bases and J lost 3; bases outside the gene matches: 1. CDR3 size: 14 residues. CDR3 in amino acids: CASSFTSGYNEQFF. CDR3 bases: TGTGCCAGCAGTTTCACTAGCGGCTACAATGAGCAGTTCTTC.

The genes are TRBV9 and TRBJ2-7, with 9 positions matching TRBD1. The CDR3 is made up of 17 amino acids. The trim removed 1 base at V and 1 base at J, leaving 9 bases unmatched. CDR1 is SGDLS, CDR2 YYNGEE, per germline. As DNA, the CDR3 is TGTGCCAGCAGCGTACAAAGGTCCGGGACAGGGTCCTACGAGCAGTACTTC. The encoded protein is CASSVQRSGTGSYEQYF.

This clone was detected only once. The CDR3 here is CASSQGATSGSWEQYF. As DNA, the CDR3 is TGCGCCAGCAGCCAGGGCGCGACTAGCGGGAGCTGGGAGCAGTACTTC. The chain uses TRBV4-3 and TRBJ2-7; 12 nucleotides agree with TRBD2. This CDR3 region has 16 residues. Germline assignment: CDR1 LGHNA and CDR2 YSLEER. Trimming took 3 bases from V and 7 from J; bases not matched to a gene: 10.

The chain has TRBV9 and TRBJ1-6; TRBD1 aligns across 7 bases. The germline CDR1 and CDR2 sequences are SGDLS and YYNGEE. V shed 1 base and J 7 bases; nucleotides not matched to a gene: 2. The CDR3 is made up of 14 amino acids. The DNA of the CDR3 is TGTGCCAGCAGCGTATGGGACAGCAATTCACCCCTCCACTTT. As protein: CASSVWDSNSPLHF.

The rearrangement links TRBV11-2 to TRBJ1-6, with D perhaps TRBD1 (5 bases). With 5 bases removed from V and 6 bases from J, the gap between germline ends came to 17 bases. From germline, CDR1 is SGHAT and CDR2 FQNNGV. The CDR3 has 16 residues. CDR3: CASSQAAGFSNSPLHF. The CDR3 DNA sequence: TGTGCCAGCAGCCAAGCCGCAGGGTTCAGTAATTCACCCCTCCACTTT.

This clone appeared once. The chain has TRBV19 and TRBJ2-3; D might be TRBD2 (6 bases). V gave up 1 base and J gave up 6 bases, with 14 bases separating them. The CDR3 extends over 15 amino acids. The V gene's germline CDR1 is LNHDA and CDR2 SQIVND (reference sequence). The CDR3 loop reads CASSIGQPGRDTQYF. CDR3 sequence (DNA): TGTGCCAGTAGTATAGGACAGCCAGGGAGGGATACGCAGTATTTT.

J is TRBJ1-3 and V is TRBV2, with D perhaps TRBD1 (5 bases). CDR1 is SNHLY, CDR2 FYNNEI, per germline. Trimming shortened V by 6 bases and J by 4 bases, and 16 bases separated the two germline ends. The CDR3 consists of 15 residues. CDR3 amino acids: CASSEILGAGNTIYF. DNA of the CDR3: TGTGCCAGCAGCGAAATTTTAGGGGCAGGAAACACCATATATTTT.